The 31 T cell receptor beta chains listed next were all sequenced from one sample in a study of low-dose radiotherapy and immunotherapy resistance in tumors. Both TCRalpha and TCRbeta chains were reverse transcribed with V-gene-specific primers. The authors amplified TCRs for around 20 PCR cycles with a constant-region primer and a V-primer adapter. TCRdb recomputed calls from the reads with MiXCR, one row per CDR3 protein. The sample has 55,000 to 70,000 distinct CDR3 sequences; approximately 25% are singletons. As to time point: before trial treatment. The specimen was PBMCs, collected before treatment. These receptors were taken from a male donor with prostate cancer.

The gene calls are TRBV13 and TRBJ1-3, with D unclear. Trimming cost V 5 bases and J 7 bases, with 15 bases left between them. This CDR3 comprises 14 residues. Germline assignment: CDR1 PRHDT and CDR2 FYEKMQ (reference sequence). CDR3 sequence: CASSATDRRNTIYF. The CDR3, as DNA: TGTGCCAGCAGCGCGACGGACCGCCGGAACACCATATATTTT.

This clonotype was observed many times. CDR3 sequence: CASSPRTGDSPLHF. As DNA, the CDR3 is TGTGCCAGCAGCCCCCGGACAGGGGACTCACCCCTCCACTTT. This chain uses TRBV11-3 with TRBJ1-6, with 9 nucleotides matching TRBD1. The CDR3 runs to 14 residues. With 5 bases clipped from V and 10 bases from J, the junction kept 6 bases outside the gene matches. Germline values: CDR1 SGHNT, CDR2 YENEEA.

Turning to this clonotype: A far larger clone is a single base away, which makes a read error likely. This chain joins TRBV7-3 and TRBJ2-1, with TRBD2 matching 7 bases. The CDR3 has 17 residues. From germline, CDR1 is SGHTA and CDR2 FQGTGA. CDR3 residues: CASGFRGRGREGDEQFF. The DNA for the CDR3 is TGTGCCAGCGGCTTTCGGGGTCGCGGGAGAGAAGGAGATGAGCAGTTCTTC.

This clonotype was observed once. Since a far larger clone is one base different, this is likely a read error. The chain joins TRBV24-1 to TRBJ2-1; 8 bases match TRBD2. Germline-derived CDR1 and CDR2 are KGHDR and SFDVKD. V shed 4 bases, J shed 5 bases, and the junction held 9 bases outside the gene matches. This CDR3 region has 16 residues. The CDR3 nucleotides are TGTGCCACCAGTGAGTCGTTTAGCGGGATAAACAATGAGCAGTTCTTC. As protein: CATSESFSGINNEQFF.

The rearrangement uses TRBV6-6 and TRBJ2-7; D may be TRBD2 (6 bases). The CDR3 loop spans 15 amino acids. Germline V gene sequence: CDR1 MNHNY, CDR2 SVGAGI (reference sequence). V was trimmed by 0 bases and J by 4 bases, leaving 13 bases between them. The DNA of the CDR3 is TGTGCCAGCAGTTACTCTGGTAGCGGAACTTACGAGCAGTACTTC. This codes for CASSYSGSGTYEQYF.

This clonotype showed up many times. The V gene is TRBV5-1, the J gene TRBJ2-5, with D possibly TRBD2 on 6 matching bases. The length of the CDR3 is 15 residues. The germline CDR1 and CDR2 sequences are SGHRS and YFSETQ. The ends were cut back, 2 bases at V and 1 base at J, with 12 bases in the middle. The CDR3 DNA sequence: TGCGCCAGCAGCTTTCAGCCGGGGGTCCAAGAGACCCAGTACTTC. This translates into CASSFQPGVQETQYF.

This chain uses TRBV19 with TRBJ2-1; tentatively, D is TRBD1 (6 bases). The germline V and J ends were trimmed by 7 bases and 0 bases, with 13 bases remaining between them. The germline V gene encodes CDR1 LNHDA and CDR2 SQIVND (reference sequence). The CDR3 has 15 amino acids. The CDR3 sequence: CASMTQGNSYNEQFF. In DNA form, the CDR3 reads TGTGCCAGTATGACACAGGGAAACTCCTACAATGAGCAGTTCTTC. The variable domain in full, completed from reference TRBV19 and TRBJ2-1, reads DGGITQSPKYLFRKEGQNVTLSCEQNLNHDAMYWYRQDPGQGLRLIYYSQIVNDFQKGDIAEGYSVSREKKESFPLTVTSAQKNPTAFYLCASMTQGNSYNEQFFGPGTRLTVL.

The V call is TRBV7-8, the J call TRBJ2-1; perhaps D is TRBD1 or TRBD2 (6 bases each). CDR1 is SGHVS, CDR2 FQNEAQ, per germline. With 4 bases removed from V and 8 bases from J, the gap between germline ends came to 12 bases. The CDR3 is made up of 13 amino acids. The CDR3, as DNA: TGTGCCAGCAGCTACAGGAGGGGGGATGAGCAGTTCTTC. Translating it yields CASSYRRGDEQFF.

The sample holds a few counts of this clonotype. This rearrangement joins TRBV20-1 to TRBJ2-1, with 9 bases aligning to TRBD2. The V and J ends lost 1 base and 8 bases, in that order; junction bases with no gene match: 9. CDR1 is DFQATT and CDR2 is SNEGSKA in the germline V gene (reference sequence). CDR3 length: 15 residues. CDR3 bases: TGCAGTGCTAGAGGAGCGGGAGGAGGCTTCGATGAGCAGTTCTTC. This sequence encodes CSARGAGGGFDEQFF.

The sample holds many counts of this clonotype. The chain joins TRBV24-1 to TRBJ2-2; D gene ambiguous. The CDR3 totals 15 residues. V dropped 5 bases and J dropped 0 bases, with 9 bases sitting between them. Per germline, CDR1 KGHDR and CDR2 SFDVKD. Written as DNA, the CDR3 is TGTGCCACCAGTGGTCGGGCCGCGAACACCGGGGAGCTGTTTTTT. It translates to CATSGRAANTGELFF.

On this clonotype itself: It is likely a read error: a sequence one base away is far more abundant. The CDR3 sequence: CACRLIPGRRSGNYGYTF. CDR3 bases: TGTGCCTGCAGACTCATCCCGGGACGAAGGTCGGGTAACTATGGCTACACCTTC. This sequence joins TRBV28 and TRBJ1-2; TRBD1 is a possible D gene (5 bases). The CDR3 runs to 18 residues. Looked up from germline, CDR1 is MDHEN and CDR2 is SYDVKM.

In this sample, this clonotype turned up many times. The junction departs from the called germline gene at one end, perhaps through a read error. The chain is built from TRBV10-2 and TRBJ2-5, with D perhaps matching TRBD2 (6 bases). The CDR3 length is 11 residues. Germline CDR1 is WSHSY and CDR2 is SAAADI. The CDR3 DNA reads TGCGCCAGCAGCGCGGGGACTCCCCCGAACTTC. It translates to CASSAGTPPNF.

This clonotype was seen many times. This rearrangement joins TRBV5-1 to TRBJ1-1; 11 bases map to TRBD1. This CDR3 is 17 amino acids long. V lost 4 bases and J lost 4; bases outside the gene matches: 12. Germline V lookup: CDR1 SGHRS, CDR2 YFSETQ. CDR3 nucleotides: TGCGCCAGCAGCCCAGGACAGGGGGCGGGAGGGAGCACTGAAGCTTTCTTT. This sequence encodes CASSPGQGAGGSTEAFF.

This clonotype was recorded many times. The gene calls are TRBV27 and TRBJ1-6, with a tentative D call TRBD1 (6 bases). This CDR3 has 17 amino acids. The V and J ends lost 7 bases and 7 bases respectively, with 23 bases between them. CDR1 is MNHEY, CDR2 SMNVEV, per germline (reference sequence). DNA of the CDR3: TGTGCCAGCATTGTACCCCGGGGGGGGCGCGGGAATTCACCCCTCCACTTT. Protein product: CASIVPRGGRGNSPLHF.

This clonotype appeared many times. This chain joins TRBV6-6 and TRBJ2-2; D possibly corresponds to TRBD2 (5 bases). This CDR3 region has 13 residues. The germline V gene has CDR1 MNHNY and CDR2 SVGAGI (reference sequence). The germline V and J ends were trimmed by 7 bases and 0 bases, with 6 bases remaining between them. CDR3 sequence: CASKDSNTGELFF. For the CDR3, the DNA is TGTGCCAGCAAGGACTCGAACACCGGGGAGCTGTTTTTT.

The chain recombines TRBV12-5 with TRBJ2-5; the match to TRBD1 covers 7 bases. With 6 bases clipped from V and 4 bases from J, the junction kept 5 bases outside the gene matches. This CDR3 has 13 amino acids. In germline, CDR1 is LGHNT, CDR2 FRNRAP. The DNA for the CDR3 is TGTGCTAGTGGACTTGACAGGGCAGAGACCCAGTACTTC. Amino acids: CASGLDRAETQYF.

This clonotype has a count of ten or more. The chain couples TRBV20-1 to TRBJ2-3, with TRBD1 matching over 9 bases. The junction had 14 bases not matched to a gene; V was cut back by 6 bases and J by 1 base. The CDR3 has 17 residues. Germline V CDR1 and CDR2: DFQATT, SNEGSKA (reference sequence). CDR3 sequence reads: CSALPGQGGLRTDTQYF. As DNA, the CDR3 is TGCAGTGCCCTACCGGGACAGGGAGGATTACGCACAGATACGCAGTATTTT.

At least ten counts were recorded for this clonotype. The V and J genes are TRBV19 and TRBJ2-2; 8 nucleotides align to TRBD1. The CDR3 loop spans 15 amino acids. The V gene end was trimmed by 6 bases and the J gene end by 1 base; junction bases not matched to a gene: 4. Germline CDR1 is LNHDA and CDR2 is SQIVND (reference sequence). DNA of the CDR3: TGTGCCAGTAGCCGGGACAGGCGGAACACCGGGGAGCTGTTTTTT. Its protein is CASSRDRRNTGELFF.

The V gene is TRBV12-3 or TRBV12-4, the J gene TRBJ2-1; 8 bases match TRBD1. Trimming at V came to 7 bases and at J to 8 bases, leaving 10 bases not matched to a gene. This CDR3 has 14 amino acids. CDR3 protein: CASTVDRVRYEQFF. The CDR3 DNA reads TGTGCCAGCACCGTGGACAGGGTAAGGTATGAGCAGTTCTTC.

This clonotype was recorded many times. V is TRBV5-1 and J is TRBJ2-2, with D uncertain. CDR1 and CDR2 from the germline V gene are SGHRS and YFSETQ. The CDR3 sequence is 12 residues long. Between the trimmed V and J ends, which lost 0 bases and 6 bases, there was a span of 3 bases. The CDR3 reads CASSLGPGELFF. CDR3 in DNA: TGCGCCAGCAGCTTGGGTCCCGGGGAGCTGTTTTTT.

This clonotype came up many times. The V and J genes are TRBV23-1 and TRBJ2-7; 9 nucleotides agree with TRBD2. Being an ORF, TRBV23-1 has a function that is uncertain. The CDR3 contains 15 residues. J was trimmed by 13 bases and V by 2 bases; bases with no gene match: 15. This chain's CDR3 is CASSQPNHPSGVPYF. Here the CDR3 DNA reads TGCGCCAGCAGTCAACCCAACCACCCTAGCGGGGTACCCTACTTC.

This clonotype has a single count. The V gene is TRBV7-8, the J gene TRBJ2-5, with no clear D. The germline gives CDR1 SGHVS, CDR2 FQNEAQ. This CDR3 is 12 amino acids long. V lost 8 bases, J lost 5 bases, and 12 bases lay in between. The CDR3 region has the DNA TGTGCCAGCTTCCTAGTTCGTGAGACCCAGTACTTC. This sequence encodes CASFLVRETQYF. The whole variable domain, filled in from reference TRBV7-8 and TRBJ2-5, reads GAGVSQSPRYKVAKRGQDVALRCDPISGHVSLFWYQQALGQGPEFLTYFQNEAQLDKSGLPSDRFFAERPEGSVSTLKIQRTQQEDSAVYLCASFLVRETQYFGPGTRLLVL.

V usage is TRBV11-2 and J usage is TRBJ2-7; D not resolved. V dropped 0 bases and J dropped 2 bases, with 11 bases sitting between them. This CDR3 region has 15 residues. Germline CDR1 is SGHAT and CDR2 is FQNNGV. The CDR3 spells CASSLEAGDTYEQYF. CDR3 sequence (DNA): TGTGCCAGCAGCTTAGAAGCAGGAGACACCTACGAGCAGTACTTC.

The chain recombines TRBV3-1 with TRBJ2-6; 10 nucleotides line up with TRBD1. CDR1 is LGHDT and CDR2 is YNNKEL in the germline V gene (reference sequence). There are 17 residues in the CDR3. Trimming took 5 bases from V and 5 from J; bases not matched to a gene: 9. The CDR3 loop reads CASSSLGTGERANVLTF. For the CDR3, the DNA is TGTGCCAGCAGCAGCCTCGGGACAGGGGAGCGGGCCAACGTCCTGACTTTC.

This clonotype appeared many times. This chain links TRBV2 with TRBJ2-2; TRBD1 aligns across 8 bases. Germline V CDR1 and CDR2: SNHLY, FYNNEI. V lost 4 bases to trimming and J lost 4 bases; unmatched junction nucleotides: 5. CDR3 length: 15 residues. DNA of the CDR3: TGTGCCAGCAGTGGGGCAGGGGGCACCACCGGGGAGCTGTTTTTT. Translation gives CASSGAGGTTGELFF.

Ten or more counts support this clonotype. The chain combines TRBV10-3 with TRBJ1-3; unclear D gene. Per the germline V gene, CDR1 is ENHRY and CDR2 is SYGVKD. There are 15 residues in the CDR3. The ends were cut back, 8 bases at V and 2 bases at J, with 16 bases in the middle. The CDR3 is CAIADKTRPGNTIYF. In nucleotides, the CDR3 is TGTGCCATCGCTGATAAGACAAGGCCTGGAAACACCATATATTTT.

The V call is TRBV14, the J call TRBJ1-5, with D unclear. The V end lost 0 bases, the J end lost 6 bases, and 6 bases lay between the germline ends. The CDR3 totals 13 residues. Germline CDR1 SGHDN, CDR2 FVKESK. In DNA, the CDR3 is TGTGCCAGCAGCCAAGATCTGGCTCAGCCCCAGCATTTT. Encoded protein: CASSQDLAQPQHF.

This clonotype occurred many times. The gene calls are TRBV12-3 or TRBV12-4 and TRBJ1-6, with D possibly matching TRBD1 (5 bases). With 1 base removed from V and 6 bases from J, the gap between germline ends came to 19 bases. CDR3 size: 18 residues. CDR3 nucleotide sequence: TGTGCCAGCAGTTTAGAAGGGGCACCCAATAACCCTAATTCACCCCTCCACTTT. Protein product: CASSLEGAPNNPNSPLHF.

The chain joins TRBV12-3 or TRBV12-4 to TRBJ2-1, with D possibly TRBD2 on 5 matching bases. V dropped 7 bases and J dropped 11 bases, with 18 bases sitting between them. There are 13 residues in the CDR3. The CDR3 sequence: CASTPDKAAKQFF. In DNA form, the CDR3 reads TGTGCCAGCACGCCAGACAAAGCGGCGAAGCAGTTCTTC.

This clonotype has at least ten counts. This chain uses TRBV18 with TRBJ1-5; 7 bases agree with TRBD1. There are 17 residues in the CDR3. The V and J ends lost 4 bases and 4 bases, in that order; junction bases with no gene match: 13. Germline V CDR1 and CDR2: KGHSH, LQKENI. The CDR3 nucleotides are TGTGCCAGCTCACTGCAGACAGGGTTGATGGTAAATCAGCCCCAGCATTTT. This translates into CASSLQTGLMVNQPQHF.

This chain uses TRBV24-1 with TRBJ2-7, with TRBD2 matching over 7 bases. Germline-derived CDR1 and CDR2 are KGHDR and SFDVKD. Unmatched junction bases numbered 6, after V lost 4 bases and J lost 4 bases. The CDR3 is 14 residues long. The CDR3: CATSEREKGYEQYF. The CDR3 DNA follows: TGTGCCACCAGTGAGCGGGAGAAGGGGTACGAGCAGTACTTC.